This passage covers 18 T cell receptor beta chains from one sample sequenced in a study of T-cell memory formation after mild COVID-19. From the 5' RACE reads, TCRdb called clonotypes with MiXCR, one entry per CDR3 protein. The table lists about 290,000 distinct CDR3 sequences, approximately 15% of them singletons. Sequenced material: PBMCs or a T cell subset sorted from them (not recorded which). These receptors came from a man younger than 30 who had mild COVID-19 (a few samples of this study predate the infection). Cell type and time point are not known.

V and J are TRBV7-2 and TRBJ2-2, with D possibly being TRBD2 (5 bases). V was shortened by 1 base and J by 7 bases, with 16 bases between the two germline ends. CDR3 length equals 16 residues. Looked up from germline, CDR1 is SGHTA and CDR2 is FQGNSA. Written as DNA, the CDR3 is TGTGCCAGCAGCTTAGAGAGGGTAGAAAACGGCGGGGAGCTGTTTTTT. Its protein product is CASSLERVENGGELFF.

The J gene is TRBJ2-1, the V gene TRBV12-3 or TRBV12-4; a weak D match, TRBD2 (5 bases). There are 14 residues in the CDR3. V gave up 3 bases and J gave up 8 bases, with 14 bases separating them. The chain's CDR3 is CASSFSPGRDEQFF. The CDR3 nucleotides read TGTGCCAGCAGTTTCTCTCCGGGAAGGGATGAGCAGTTCTTC.

This chain uses TRBV4-3 with TRBJ2-2; the D is unclear. The CDR3 covers 15 residues. In germline, CDR1 is LGHNA, CDR2 YSLEER. V gave up 1 base and J gave up 3 bases, with 9 bases separating them. The CDR3 DNA sequence: TGCGCCAGCAGCCAAGCGTGGCAGTACACCGGGGAGCTGTTTTTT. Protein sequence: CASSQAWQYTGELFF.

This clonotype was found a few times. CDR3 in DNA: TGCAGTGCTGGGAGACAGGGGATTGAGCAGACCCAGTACTTC. Translating gives CSAGRQGIEQTQYF. This chain joins TRBV20-1 and TRBJ2-5; TRBD1 agrees at 8 bases. The V gene end was trimmed by 5 bases and the J gene end by 6 bases; junction bases not matched to a gene: 11. Germline values: CDR1 DFQATT, CDR2 SNEGSKA (reference sequence). The CDR3 is made up of 14 amino acids.

V gene TRBV6-2 or TRBV6-3 combines with J gene TRBJ2-2, with a possible D match to TRBD2 (7 bases). V was shortened by 7 bases and J by 0 bases, with 18 bases between the two germline ends. The germline V gene has CDR1 MNHEY and CDR2 SVGEGT. The CDR3 spans 17 residues. This chain's CDR3 is CASKAGALLANTGELFF. CDR3 nucleotide sequence: TGTGCCAGCAAGGCGGGGGCTTTACTCGCGAACACCGGGGAGCTGTTTTTT.

This clonotype was seen ten or more times. The chain is built from TRBV20-1 and TRBJ1-5, with D unclear. The CDR3 loop spans 13 amino acids. The germline gives CDR1 DFQATT, CDR2 SNEGSKA (reference sequence). Trimming took 3 bases from V and 1 from J, leaving 7 bases between them. The CDR3 DNA follows: TGCAGTGCTAGGTCGGGGAGCAATCAGCCCCAGCATTTT. Its protein product is CSARSGSNQPQHF.

The V call is TRBV7-2, the J call TRBJ2-3; the D gene could be TRBD1 or TRBD2 (6 bases each). The V end was cut by 5 bases, the J end by 3 bases, with 9 bases between. The CDR3 covers 13 residues. The V gene's germline CDR1 is SGHTA and CDR2 FQGNSA. The CDR3 reads CASSGGLTDTQYF. CDR3 nucleotides: TGTGCCAGCAGCGGGGGGCTGACAGATACGCAGTATTTT.

Many counts were recorded for this clonotype. CDR3 region: CASSYRGSTYGYTF. The CDR3 coding sequence is TGTGCCAGCAGTTACCGGGGATCTACCTATGGCTACACCTTC. The chain couples TRBV6-2 or TRBV6-3 to TRBJ1-2; D not resolved. Germline loops: CDR1 MNHEY, CDR2 SVGEGT. Trimming removed 2 bases from V and 4 bases from J, with 11 bases in between. The CDR3 consists of 14 residues.

In this sample, this clonotype turned up a few times. The V call is TRBV4-3, the J call TRBJ1-1; D may be TRBD1 (6 bases). Trimming left V 0 bases short and J 5 bases short, with 19 bases between. The germline CDR1 and CDR2 sequences are LGHNA and YSLEER. CDR3 length: 17 amino acids. CDR3 coding DNA: TGCGCCAGCAGCCAAGAGAGGTCTCGGCAGGGGTGGACTGAAGCTTTCTTT. The encoded protein is CASSQERSRQGWTEAFF.

The rearrangement joins TRBV7-7 to TRBJ2-7; tentatively, D is TRBD1 (6 bases). This CDR3 is built from 14 residues. Per germline, CDR1 SSHAT and CDR2 FNYEAQ (reference sequence). Written as DNA, the CDR3 is TGTGCTAGCATTCTGGGGGCTTCCCGGTACGAGCAGTACGTC. This translates into CASILGASRYEQYV.

The V call is TRBV7-2, the J call TRBJ2-3, with 12 bases matching TRBD1. The J segment lost 5 bases and the V segment lost 1 base, leaving 4 bases of the junction unmatched. Germline lookup yields CDR1 SGHTA and CDR2 FQGNSA. The CDR3 has 16 residues. CDR3: CASSLVGTGGRDTQYF. The CDR3 bases are TGTGCCAGCAGCTTAGTTGGGACAGGGGGCAGAGATACGCAGTATTTT.

V is TRBV5-1 and J is TRBJ2-3; a possible D gene is TRBD1 (6 bases). The CDR3 spans 17 residues. V gave up 6 bases and J gave up 2 bases, with 22 bases separating them. The germline CDR1 and CDR2 sequences are SGHRS and YFSETQ. The CDR3 region has the DNA TGCGCCAGCACGCTTGGGATATCGGGACACTCCACAGATACGCAGTATTTT. Amino acids: CASTLGISGHSTDTQYF.

J is TRBJ2-6 and V is TRBV6-2 or TRBV6-3, with D unresolved. V was pared by 2 bases and J by 2 bases, with 7 bases between. Germline V gene data show CDR1 as MNHEY and CDR2 as SVGEGT. The CDR3 sequence is 15 residues long. CDR3 region: CASSYGPPGANVLTF. In nucleotides, the CDR3 is TGTGCCAGCAGTTACGGGCCGCCTGGGGCCAACGTCCTGACTTTC.

J is TRBJ2-5 and V is TRBV6-5, with D hard to call. V lost 8 bases and J lost 2, with 12 bases in between. Germline V gene lookup returns CDR1 MNHEY and CDR2 SVGAGI. The CDR3 spans 13 residues. CDR3 protein: CASRMWRQETQYF. Here the CDR3 DNA reads TGTGCCAGCCGGATGTGGCGGCAAGAGACCCAGTACTTC.

The V call is TRBV5-1, the J call TRBJ1-2; perhaps TRBD1 as D (6 bases). V lost 0 bases, J lost 5 bases, and 14 bases lay in between. Germline V CDR1 and CDR2: SGHRS, YFSETQ. The CDR3 sequence is 15 residues long. Here the CDR3 reads CASSLAPGARYGYTF. The CDR3 nucleotides read TGCGCCAGCAGCTTGGCCCCAGGGGCGCGTTATGGCTACACCTTC.

This clonotype was observed a handful of times. CDR3 DNA: TGTGCCAGCAGCGTAGACGGTGGTGCTAGTCCCTACAATGAGCAGTTCTTC. It encodes CASSVDGGASPYNEQFF. J is TRBJ2-1 and V is TRBV9; unclear D gene. This CDR3 is 17 amino acids long. Germline CDR1 reads SGDLS; CDR2 reads YYNGEE. V shed 0 bases and J shed 2 bases, with 15 bases lying between them.

This clonotype was counted between two and nine times. This rearrangement joins TRBV6-5 to TRBJ2-1; perhaps TRBD1 as D (6 bases). This CDR3 is built from 15 residues. Germline V gene lookup returns CDR1 MNHEY and CDR2 SVGAGI. Trimming pared 0 bases from V and 1 base from J, leaving 7 bases between. In DNA, the CDR3 is TGTGCCAGCAGTTACTCGGGACAATCCTACAATGAGCAGTTCTTC. Translating it yields CASSYSGQSYNEQFF.

This clonotype has ten or more counts. The chain uses TRBV12-3 or TRBV12-4 and TRBJ1-3; D unresolved. Trimming cost V 8 bases and J 3 bases, with 11 bases left between them. The CDR3 is 13 amino acids. The CDR3 sequence is CASGPNGGNTIYF. Written as DNA, the CDR3 is TGTGCCAGCGGTCCTAACGGTGGAAACACCATATATTTT.